The 10 T cell receptor beta chains listed next were all sequenced from one sample in a study of T cell repertoires in cytomegalovirus infection. TCRdb fed the reads into MiXCR, producing one record per CDR3 protein. This table has some 500,000 distinct CDR3 sequences, 33% appearing once. Their cognate antigens are unknown. Here the sequenced sample was cultured PBMCs, taken from culture after CMV antigen stimulation. The receptors shown here come from a human donor in good health (CMV status not recorded). Some clones in this sample may be carry-over from other donors' samples.

The V and J genes are TRBV19 and TRBJ2-1; D is perhaps TRBD2 (7 bases). V lost 5 bases and J 2 bases, leaving 13 bases between the germline ends. Germline V lookup: CDR1 LNHDA, CDR2 SQIVND (reference sequence). The length of the CDR3 is 15 residues. In DNA, the CDR3 is TGTGCCAGTAGTCAGGGCGGGGGCCCCTACAATGAGCAGTTCTTC. This encodes CASSQGGGPYNEQFF.

The rearrangement joins TRBV10-3 to TRBJ2-6; a possible D gene is TRBD2 (5 bases). V was trimmed by 8 bases and J by 0 bases, leaving 23 bases between them. CDR3 size: 19 residues. Germline CDR1 reads ENHRY; CDR2 reads SYGVKD. The chain's CDR3 is CAIPLFNRLLNSGANVLTF. The CDR3 coding sequence is TGTGCCATCCCCCTTTTTAACCGACTACTAAACTCTGGGGCCAACGTCCTGACTTTC.

Many counts were recorded for this clonotype. J is TRBJ2-7 and V is TRBV7-2, with 7 bases lining up with TRBD2. CDR3 length equals 12 residues. CDR1 and CDR2 from the germline V gene are SGHTA and FQGNSA. V lost 8 bases and J lost 2; bases outside the gene matches: 3. The CDR3 sequence is CASGRETYEQYF. For the CDR3, the DNA is TGTGCCAGCGGGAGGGAAACCTACGAGCAGTACTTC.

The gene calls are TRBV7-3 and TRBJ2-1; 11 bases are shared with TRBD2. The CDR3 runs 21 residues. CDR1 and CDR2 (germline): SGHTA, FQGTGA. The V and J ends lost 3 bases and 6 bases, in that order; junction bases with no gene match: 22. CDR3 sequence: CASSFSGTRGFGTSGPNEQFF. The CDR3 DNA reads as TGTGCCAGCAGCTTCTCCGGGACAAGAGGATTCGGGACTAGCGGTCCCAATGAGCAGTTCTTC.

This clonotype was found a few times. The chain links TRBV7-6 to TRBJ2-1; the D is unclear. V was trimmed by 0 bases and J by 1 base, leaving 13 bases between them. The CDR3 is 17 amino acids. Germline assignment: CDR1 SGHVS and CDR2 FNYEAQ. The CDR3 region has the DNA TGTGCCAGCAGCTTAGCCCGACTGGAAAGATCCTACAATGAGCAGTTCTTC. Translation gives CASSLARLERSYNEQFF. Looking up the rest from reference TRBV7-6 and TRBJ2-1 gives the full variable domain: GAGVSQSPRYKVTKRGQDVALRCDPISGHVSLYWYRQALGQGPEFLTYFNYEAQQDKSGLPNDRFSAERPEGSISTLTIQRTEQRDSAMYRCASSLARLERSYNEQFFGPGTRLTVL.

This clonotype has only a few counts. The chain links TRBV10-3 to TRBJ2-1; no definite D call. Germline V CDR1 and CDR2: ENHRY, SYGVKD. V shed 4 bases and J shed 4 bases, with 17 bases lying between them. This CDR3 is 16 amino acids long. The CDR3 here is CAISGARARVYNEQFF. CDR3 DNA: TGTGCCATCAGTGGGGCCCGAGCGAGAGTTTACAATGAGCAGTTCTTC.

At least ten counts were recorded for this clonotype. The chain joins TRBV20-1 to TRBJ2-5, with 12 bases identical to TRBD2. Germline CDR1 DFQATT, CDR2 SNEGSKA (reference sequence). The CDR3 sequence is 13 residues long. The CDR3 nucleotides read TGCAGCAGGGGGCTAGCGGGAGGGGAGACCCAGTACTTC. Amino acids: CSRGLAGGETQYF.

The chain couples TRBV18 to TRBJ2-1; 9 nucleotides agree with TRBD2. The CDR3 runs to 15 residues. Germline lookup yields CDR1 KGHSH and CDR2 LQKENI. The V gene end was trimmed by 3 bases and the J gene end by 6 bases; junction bases not matched to a gene: 6. The CDR3 sequence is CASSPLAGALNEQFF. For the CDR3, the DNA is TGTGCCAGCTCACCCTTAGCGGGAGCCCTCAATGAGCAGTTCTTC.

This sequence joins TRBV7-8 and TRBJ2-7; a possible D gene is TRBD2 (7 bases). The V gene's germline CDR1 is SGHVS and CDR2 FQNEAQ. V was trimmed by 1 base and J by 2 bases, leaving 15 bases between them. This CDR3 comprises 16 residues. CDR3 residues: CASSLEGGGWPYEQYF. The CDR3 DNA reads TGTGCCAGCAGCTTAGAAGGGGGAGGGTGGCCCTACGAGCAGTACTTC.

This clonotype was found many times. V and J are TRBV7-2 and TRBJ2-1; D call uncertain. The germline V gene has CDR1 SGHTA and CDR2 FQGNSA. V dropped 1 base and J dropped 3 bases, with 1 base sitting between them. The CDR3 loop spans 12 amino acids. CDR3 residues: CASSLDYNEQFF. The CDR3 DNA reads as TGTGCCAGCAGCTTAGACTACAATGAGCAGTTCTTC.